The 23 T cell receptor beta chains below all came from one sample that was sequenced in a study of vaccination effects on CD4 cells after COVID-19. This table comes from immunoSEQ multiplex PCR, and its TCRdb copy is limited to in-frame clones, with some not included. The sample records approximately 28,000 clones, around 78% being singletons. Their antigens remain unidentified. Antigen-specific CD4+ T cells were expanded with viral peptide pools in the ViraFEST assay before sequencing. Following culture for about ten days, CD4+ T cells were isolated. Documented for the person is a PCR-confirmed SARS-CoV-2 infection occurring between March and December 2020. Sample: CD4+ T cells from PBMCs cultured with HCoV-NL63 spike peptides, taken before COVID-19 vaccination. The source of these receptors is a human donor who had a prior SARS-CoV-2 infection.

The chain links TRBV5-4 to TRBJ2-5; TRBD1 matches 10 bases. CDR1 is SGHNT, CDR2 YYREEE, per germline (reference sequence). CDR3 length equals 15 residues. With 5 bases clipped from V and 1 base from J, the junction kept 5 bases outside the gene matches. CDR3 sequence reads: CASSPRQGAQETQYF. CDR3 DNA sequence: TGTGCCAGCAGTCCCCGACAGGGGGCCCAAGAGACCCAGTACTTC. The whole variable domain, remainder taken from reference TRBV5-4 and TRBJ2-5, is ETGVTQSPTHLIKTRGQQVTLRCSSQSGHNTVSWYQQALGQGPQFIFQYYREEENGRGNFPPRFSGLQFPNYSSELNVNALELDDSALYLCASSPRQGAQETQYFGPGTRLLVL.

The chain carries TRBV19 and TRBJ1-2; D gene unclear. V was pared by 3 bases and J by 4 bases, with 15 bases between. The germline gives CDR1 LNHDA, CDR2 SQIVND (reference sequence). This CDR3 comprises 15 residues. CDR3 sequence: CASSILQEHIYGYTF. The CDR3 DNA is TGTGCCAGTAGTATCCTCCAGGAACACATCTATGGCTACACCTTC. Looking up the rest from reference TRBV19 and TRBJ1-2 gives the full variable domain: DGGITQSPKYLFRKEGQNVTLSCEQNLNHDAMYWYRQDPGQGLRLIYYSQIVNDFQKGDIAEGYSVSREKKESFPLTVTSAQKNPTAFYLCASSILQEHIYGYTFGSGTRLTVV.

The chain couples TRBV27 to TRBJ2-5; 12 bases line up with TRBD2. Trimming took 5 bases from V and 3 from J; bases not matched to a gene: 10. The CDR3 has 17 residues. The germline CDR1 and CDR2 sequences are MNHEY and SMNVEV (reference sequence). In nucleotides, the CDR3 is TGTGCCAGCAGTAAAAACTTGGCTAGCGGGGGGGAAGAGACCCAGTACTTC. Amino acids: CASSKNLASGGEETQYF.

The chain employs TRBV9 and TRBJ2-3; D not resolved. Looked up from germline, CDR1 is SGDLS and CDR2 is YYNGEE. Trimming took 0 bases from V and 4 from J, leaving 18 bases between them. The CDR3 consists of 17 residues. The CDR3: CASSVDPSGRFADTQYF. The DNA for the CDR3 is TGTGCCAGCAGCGTAGATCCCTCGGGCAGGTTCGCAGATACGCAGTATTTT.

The J gene is TRBJ2-7, the V gene TRBV5-6, with TRBD1 matching 8 bases. The germline V gene has CDR1 SGHDT and CDR2 YYEEEE. The CDR3 consists of 14 residues. J lost 4 bases, V lost 0 bases, and 3 bases had no gene match. This chain's CDR3 is CASSLGQGRYEQYF. As DNA, the CDR3 is TGTGCCAGCAGCTTGGGACAGGGGAGGTACGAGCAGTACTTC.

The chain couples TRBV7-3 to TRBJ1-1; maybe TRBD1 (5 bases). Germline CDR1 reads SGHTA; CDR2 reads FQGTGA. The CDR3 contains 13 residues. Trimming pared 5 bases from V and 4 bases from J, leaving 11 bases between. The CDR3 region has the DNA TGTGCCAGCAGCCCTCCCGGGGGCACTGAAGCTTTCTTT. Translating gives CASSPPGGTEAFF.

V is TRBV19 and J is TRBJ1-4; TRBD1 might be the D (5 bases). V dropped 3 bases and J dropped 7 bases, with 15 bases sitting between them. This CDR3 comprises 15 residues. Germline V gene lookup returns CDR1 LNHDA and CDR2 SQIVND (reference sequence). CDR3: CASSILGLSVEKLFF. The CDR3 DNA is TGTGCCAGTAGTATCTTGGGACTTTCAGTTGAAAAACTGTTTTTT.

The CDR3 spells CASSFWGARGETQYF. As DNA, the CDR3 is TGTGCCAGCAGCTTTTGGGGGGCGCGGGGAGAGACCCAGTACTTC. This sequence joins TRBV7-9 and TRBJ2-5; D assignment may be TRBD1 or TRBD2 (6 bases each). The germline V gene has CDR1 SEHNR and CDR2 FQNEAQ (reference sequence). With 3 bases removed from V and 4 bases from J, the gap between germline ends came to 15 bases. The CDR3 extends over 15 amino acids.

This clone has just a few counts. V gene TRBV5-6 combines with J gene TRBJ1-1, with D perhaps matching TRBD1 (5 bases). V dropped 3 bases and J dropped 1 base, with 10 bases sitting between them. The germline V gene encodes CDR1 SGHDT and CDR2 YYEEEE. The CDR3 runs 14 residues. CDR3 region: CASSSGPSNTEAFF. The CDR3 DNA follows: TGTGCCAGCAGCTCGGGACCTTCGAACACTGAAGCTTTCTTT.

This sequence joins TRBV25-1 and TRBJ2-3; the D is unclear. Germline V gene lookup returns CDR1 MGHDK and CDR2 SYGVNS. The V end lost 6 bases, the J end lost 8 bases, and 12 bases lay between the germline ends. The CDR3 sequence is 12 residues long. CDR3 sequence reads: CASSTGVVTQYF. CDR3 coding DNA: TGTGCCAGCAGCACGGGCGTGGTTACGCAGTATTTT. Variable domain in full (rest from reference TRBV25-1 and TRBJ2-3): EADIYQTPRYLVIGTGKKITLECSQTMGHDKMYWYQQDPGMELHLIHYSYGVNSTEKGDLSSESTVSRIRTEHFPLTLESARPSHTSQYLCASSTGVVTQYFGPGTRLTVL.

This chain connects TRBV5-1 to TRBJ1-4; no clear D. Trimming pared 0 bases from V and 5 bases from J, leaving 14 bases between. Germline V gene lookup returns CDR1 SGHRS and CDR2 YFSETQ. The CDR3 has 16 amino acids. The CDR3: CASSLAPQTKNEKLFF. As DNA, the CDR3 is TGCGCCAGCAGCTTGGCCCCACAGACAAAAAATGAAAAACTGTTTTTT.

This chain uses TRBV11-3 with TRBJ2-1; D might be TRBD1 or TRBD2, each matching 5 bases. V gave up 1 base and J gave up 8 bases, with 12 bases separating them. Germline lookup yields CDR1 SGHNT and CDR2 YENEEA. There are 14 residues in the CDR3. CDR3 in DNA: TGTGCCAGCAGCTTAGGGGGGAAGAGCGATGAGCAGTTCTTC. As protein: CASSLGGKSDEQFF.

This chain joins TRBV19 and TRBJ2-3; 8 nucleotides line up with TRBD1. This CDR3 comprises 16 residues. With V trimmed by 6 bases and J by 2 bases, 10 bases remained unmatched. Germline V CDR1 and CDR2: LNHDA, SQIVND (reference sequence). The DNA for the CDR3 is TGTGCCAGTAGAGACGTACAGGGGGTTGTCACAGATACGCAGTATTTT. It encodes CASRDVQGVVTDTQYF.

The table lists this clone with a few counts. This chain links TRBV5-4 with TRBJ1-1; possible D gene TRBD1, 5 bases. The germline gives CDR1 SGHNT, CDR2 YYREEE (reference sequence). The CDR3 totals 16 residues. Trimming shortened V by 0 bases and J by 4 bases, and 16 bases separated the two germline ends. The CDR3 coding sequence is TGTGCCAGCAGCTTGGTTTCGGGAGGGGCGGGCACTGAAGCTTTCTTT. It codes for CASSLVSGGAGTEAFF.

The gene calls are TRBV2 and TRBJ2-1; TRBD2 aligns across 11 bases. The CDR3 is 15 residues long. In germline, CDR1 is SNHLY, CDR2 FYNNEI. Trimming at V came to 8 bases and at J to 10 bases, leaving 13 bases not matched to a gene. The CDR3 loop reads CASGSFSGRAQEQFF. The CDR3 bases are TGTGCCAGCGGGTCCTTTAGCGGGAGGGCCCAGGAGCAGTTCTTC.

V and J are TRBV10-3 and TRBJ1-2; D is ambiguous. Germline loops: CDR1 ENHRY, CDR2 SYGVKD. Trimming cost V 3 bases and J 4 bases, with 12 bases left between them. The CDR3 has 14 amino acids. DNA for the CDR3: TGTGCCATCAGTGATGAGGGTAAAGGCTATGGCTACACCTTC. It encodes CAISDEGKGYGYTF.

The chain links TRBV24-1 to TRBJ2-1; D possibly corresponds to TRBD2 (6 bases). Trimming pared 5 bases from V and 8 bases from J, leaving 18 bases between. This CDR3 is 15 amino acids long. Germline assignment: CDR1 KGHDR and CDR2 SFDVKD. Here the CDR3 reads CATSVGTGEGDEQFF. CDR3 nucleotide sequence: TGTGCCACCAGTGTCGGGACGGGAGAGGGTGATGAGCAGTTCTTC.

The J gene is TRBJ2-6, the V gene TRBV7-3; D possibly matches TRBD1 or TRBD2 (5 bases each). The CDR3 is 16 residues long. V dropped 6 bases and J dropped 2 bases, with 14 bases sitting between them. Germline-derived CDR1 and CDR2 are SGHTA and FQGTGA. This CDR3 is CASSLSRDAGANVLTF. The CDR3 DNA is TGTGCCAGCAGTTTGAGCCGGGACGCTGGGGCCAACGTCCTGACTTTC.

This clone was picked up one time. This sequence joins TRBV4-1 and TRBJ2-2, with D hard to call. This CDR3 spans 14 amino acids. V shed 1 base and J shed 4 bases, with 7 bases lying between them. CDR1 is MGHRA, CDR2 YSYEKL, per germline. CDR3 amino acids: CASSQVTLTGELFF. As DNA, the CDR3 is TGCGCCAGCAGCCAAGTGACGCTCACCGGGGAGCTGTTTTTT.

The chain is built from TRBV5-6 and TRBJ2-3, with a weak D call TRBD2 (6 bases). Germline V gene data show CDR1 as SGHDT and CDR2 as YYEEEE. With 1 base removed from V and 0 bases from J, the gap between germline ends came to 12 bases. The CDR3 covers 16 residues. CDR3 in amino acids: CASSLLRDFSTDTQYF. CDR3 in DNA: TGTGCCAGCAGCTTGTTGCGGGACTTTAGCACAGATACGCAGTATTTT. The complete variable domain, with remaining parts taken from reference TRBV5-6 and TRBJ2-3, reads DAGVTQSPTHLIKTRGQQVTLRCSPKSGHDTVSWYQQALGQGPQFIFQYYEEEERQRGNFPDRFSGHQFPNYSSELNVNALLLGDSALYLCASSLLRDFSTDTQYFGPGTRLTVL.

This clone was detected a few times. This chain links TRBV6-5 with TRBJ2-6; no clear D gene. CDR1 is MNHEY and CDR2 is SVGAGI in the germline V gene. This CDR3 spans 15 amino acids. Trimming pared 0 bases from V and 0 bases from J, leaving 3 bases between. The chain's CDR3 is CASSYSSSGANVLTF. CDR3 sequence (DNA): TGTGCCAGCAGTTACTCAAGCTCTGGGGCCAACGTCCTGACTTTC.

The J gene is TRBJ1-5, the V gene TRBV24-1; the D gene is possibly TRBD1 (5 bases). Deletions cut 8 bases from V and 7 bases from J, with 17 bases between. CDR1 is KGHDR, CDR2 SFDVKD, per germline. The CDR3 runs to 14 residues. The CDR3 here is CATNPGQGWQPQHF. In DNA, the CDR3 is TGTGCCACCAACCCAGGGCAAGGGTGGCAGCCCCAGCATTTT.

The chain carries TRBV2 and TRBJ2-1; 7 bases align to TRBD1. J gave up 6 bases and V 4 bases, and 9 bases lay outside the gene matches. CDR3 length: 15 residues. Germline CDR1 reads SNHLY; CDR2 reads FYNNEI. For the CDR3, the DNA is TGTGCCAGCAGTGGGCTCGAGGGGGCCGGCAATGAGCAGTTCTTC. Protein: CASSGLEGAGNEQFF.